The following is a TCR beta chain sequence with its context. Its antigen is as yet unknown. This entry belongs to a study of shared clonotypes between healthy human individuals. The study's findings and limits: A small donor pool kept down the genetic and exposure-history diversity that was represented.

In the sorted-subset replicate PCRs, about 190 ng DNA, 30,000 or so T cell genomes, was used. Method: immunoSEQ multiplex PCR; TCRdb's copy keeps in-frame clones and lacks some. The profile covers some 89,000 clones, with approximately 61% appearing a single time and 45% to 50% taken by the ten largest. Germline V gene sequence: CDR1 SGHVS, CDR2 FNYEAQ. V was clipped by 8 bases and J by 0 bases, with 5 bases between them. This CDR3 spans 12 amino acids. The sequenced sample consisted of memory CD8+ T cells sorted from blood. The subset denotes: CD45RO+ cells pooled with CCR7-negative TemRA cells. The sequence came from a man aged 25 to 45 in good health. J is TRBJ1-5 and V is TRBV7-6; D is unclear. The CDR3 is CASADSNQPQHF. The DNA for the CDR3 is TGTGCCAGCGCCGATAGCAATCAGCCCCAGCATTTT.